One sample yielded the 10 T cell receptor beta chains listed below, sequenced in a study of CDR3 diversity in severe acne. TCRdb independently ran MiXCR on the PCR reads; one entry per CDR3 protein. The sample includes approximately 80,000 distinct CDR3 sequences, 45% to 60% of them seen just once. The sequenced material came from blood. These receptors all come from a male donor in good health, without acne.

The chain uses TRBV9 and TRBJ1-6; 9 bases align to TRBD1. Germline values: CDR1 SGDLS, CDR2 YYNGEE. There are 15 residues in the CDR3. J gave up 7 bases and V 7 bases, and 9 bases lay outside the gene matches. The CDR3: CASAIGTGWNSPLHF. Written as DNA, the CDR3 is TGTGCCAGCGCCATAGGGACAGGGTGGAATTCACCCCTCCACTTT.

The CDR3 DNA reads TGTGCCAGCACCTTGGGGACAGGGACGGGACCCCTCCACTTT. Amino acid sequence: CASTLGTGTGPLHF. The gene calls are TRBV12-3 or TRBV12-4 and TRBJ1-6, with TRBD1 matching 9 bases. CDR3 length: 14 amino acids. Losses at the gene ends were 7 bases for V and 12 bases for J; bases not matched to a gene: 10.

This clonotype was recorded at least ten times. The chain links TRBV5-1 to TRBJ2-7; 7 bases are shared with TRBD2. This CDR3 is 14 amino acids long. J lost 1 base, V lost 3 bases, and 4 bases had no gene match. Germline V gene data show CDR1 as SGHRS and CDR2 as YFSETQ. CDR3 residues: CASSWGGISYEQYF. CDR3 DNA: TGCGCCAGCAGCTGGGGAGGGATTTCCTACGAGCAGTACTTC.

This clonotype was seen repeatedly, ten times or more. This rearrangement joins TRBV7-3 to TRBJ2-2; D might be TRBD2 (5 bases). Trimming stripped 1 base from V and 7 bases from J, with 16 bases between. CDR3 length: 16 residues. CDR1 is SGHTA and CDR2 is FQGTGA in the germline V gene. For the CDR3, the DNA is TGTGCCAGCAGCTTAATGGGGTCGGGGAGCGGCGGGGAGCTGTTTTTT. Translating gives CASSLMGSGSGGELFF.

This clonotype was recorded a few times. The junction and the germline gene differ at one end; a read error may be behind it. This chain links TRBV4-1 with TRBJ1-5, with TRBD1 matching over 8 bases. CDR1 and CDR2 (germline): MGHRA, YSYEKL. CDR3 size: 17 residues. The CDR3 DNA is TGCGCCAGCAGCCAGGACGGCATGGGGGACAGGTATCAGCCCCAGCGTTTT. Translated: CASSQDGMGDRYQPQRF.

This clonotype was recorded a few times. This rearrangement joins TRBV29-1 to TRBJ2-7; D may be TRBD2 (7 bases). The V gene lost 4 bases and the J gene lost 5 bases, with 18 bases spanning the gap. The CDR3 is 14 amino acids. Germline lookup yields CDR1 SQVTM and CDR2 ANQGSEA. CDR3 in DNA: TGCAGCGTTGGGGGGCGCGGGAGTAGTCACGAGCAGTACTTC. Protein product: CSVGGRGSSHEQYF.

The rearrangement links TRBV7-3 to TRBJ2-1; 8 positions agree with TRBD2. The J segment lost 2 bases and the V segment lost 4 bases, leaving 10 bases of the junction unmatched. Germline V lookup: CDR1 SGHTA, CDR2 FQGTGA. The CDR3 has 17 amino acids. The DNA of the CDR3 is TGTGCCAGCAGCTATGGTTCGGGGGGGTCCACCTACAATGAGCAGTTCTTC. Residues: CASSYGSGGSTYNEQFF.

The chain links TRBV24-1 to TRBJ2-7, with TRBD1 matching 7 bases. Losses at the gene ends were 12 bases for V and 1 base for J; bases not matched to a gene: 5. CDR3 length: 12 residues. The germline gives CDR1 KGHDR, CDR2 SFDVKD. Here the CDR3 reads CAGDRDSYEQYF. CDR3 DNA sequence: TGTGCCGGTGACAGGGATTCCTACGAGCAGTACTTC.

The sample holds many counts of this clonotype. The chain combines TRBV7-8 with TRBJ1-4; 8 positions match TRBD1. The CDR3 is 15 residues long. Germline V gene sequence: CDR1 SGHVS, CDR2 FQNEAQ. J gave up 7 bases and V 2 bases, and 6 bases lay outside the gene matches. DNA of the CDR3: TGTGCCAGCAGCTTACTGACAGGGGATTTTGAAAAACTGTTTTTT. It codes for CASSLLTGDFEKLFF.

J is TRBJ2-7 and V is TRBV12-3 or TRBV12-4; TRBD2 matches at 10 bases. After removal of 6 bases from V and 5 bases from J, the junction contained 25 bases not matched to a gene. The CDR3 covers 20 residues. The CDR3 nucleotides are TGTGCCAGCAGCCGGCGACAGATGCTTTGGGGAGCGGGAGGGCCCCACGAGCAGTACTTC. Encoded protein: CASSRRQMLWGAGGPHEQYF.